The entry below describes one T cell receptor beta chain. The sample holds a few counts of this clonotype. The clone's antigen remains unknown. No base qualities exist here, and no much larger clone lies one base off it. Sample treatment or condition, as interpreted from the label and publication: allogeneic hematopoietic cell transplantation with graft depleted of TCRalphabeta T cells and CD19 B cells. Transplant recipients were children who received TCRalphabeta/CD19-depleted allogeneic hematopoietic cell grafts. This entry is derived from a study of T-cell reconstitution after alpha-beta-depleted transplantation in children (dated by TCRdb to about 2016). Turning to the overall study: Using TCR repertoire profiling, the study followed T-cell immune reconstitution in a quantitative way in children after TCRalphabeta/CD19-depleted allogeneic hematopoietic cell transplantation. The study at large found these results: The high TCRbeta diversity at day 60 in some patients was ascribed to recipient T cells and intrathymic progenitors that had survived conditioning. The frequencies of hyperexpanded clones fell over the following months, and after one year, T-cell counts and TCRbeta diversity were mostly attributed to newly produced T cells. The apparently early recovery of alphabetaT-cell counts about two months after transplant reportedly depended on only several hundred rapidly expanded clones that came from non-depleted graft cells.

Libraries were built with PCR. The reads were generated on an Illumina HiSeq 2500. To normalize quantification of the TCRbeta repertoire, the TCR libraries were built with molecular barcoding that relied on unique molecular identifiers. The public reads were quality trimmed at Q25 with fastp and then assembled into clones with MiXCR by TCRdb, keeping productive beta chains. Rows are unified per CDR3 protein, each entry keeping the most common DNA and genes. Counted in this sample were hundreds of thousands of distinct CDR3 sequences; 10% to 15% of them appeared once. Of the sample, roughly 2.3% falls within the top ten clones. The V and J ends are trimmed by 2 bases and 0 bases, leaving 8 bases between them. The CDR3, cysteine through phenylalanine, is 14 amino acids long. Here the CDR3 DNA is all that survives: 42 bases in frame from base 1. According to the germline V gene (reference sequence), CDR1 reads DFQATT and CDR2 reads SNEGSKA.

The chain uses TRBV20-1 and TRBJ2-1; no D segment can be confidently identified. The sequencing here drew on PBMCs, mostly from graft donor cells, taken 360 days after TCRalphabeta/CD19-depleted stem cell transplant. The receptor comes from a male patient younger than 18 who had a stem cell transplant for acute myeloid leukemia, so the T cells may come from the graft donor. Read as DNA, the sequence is TGCAGTGCTAGAAGAGGCAGCTCCTACAATGAGCAGTTCTTC. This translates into CSARRGSSYNEQFF.